These 20 T cell receptor beta chains came from one sample sequenced in a study of regulatory T cells in long-lasting Graves disease. Described time point: newly diagnosed GD, antithyroid drugs for less than 3 months. From PBMCs, RNA was extracted and then used to make the TCR library. Construction of the TCR beta libraries employed iRepertoire HTBI primers in conjunction with Arm-PCR of CDR3 regions. TCRdb re-analysed the multiplex PCR reads in MiXCR, keeping a single row per CDR3 protein. Of about half a million distinct CDR3 sequences detected, approximately 12% appear once; the ten largest clones hold approximately 9%. Another study also made use of these data, one on T cells in Graves' hyperthyroidism and ophthalmopathy.

The sample here was peripheral blood mononuclear cells (PBMCs), taken at new diagnosis, from a patient treated with antithyroid drugs. The receptors derive from a woman aged 30 to 39 with Graves disease.

This clonotype was seen ten or more times. V is TRBV11-2 and J is TRBJ2-3; TRBD2 aligns across 8 bases. The CDR3 spans 16 residues. Unmatched junction bases numbered 13, after V lost 7 bases and J lost 4 bases. The germline gives CDR1 SGHAT, CDR2 FQNNGV. CDR3 DNA sequence: TGTGCCAGCAACCCTCACGGGGGGGGATACCCAGATACGCAGTATTTT. This sequence encodes CASNPHGGGYPDTQYF.

The rearrangement uses TRBV7-8 and TRBJ2-2; unclear D gene. The CDR3 has 14 amino acids. Trimming pared 7 bases from V and 4 bases from J, leaving 13 bases between. Germline loops: CDR1 SGHVS, CDR2 FQNEAQ. The CDR3 here is CASTRRAPTGELFF. CDR3 sequence (DNA): TGTGCCAGCACTCGCCGGGCGCCCACCGGGGAGCTGTTTTTT. The full variable domain, with the rest looked up from reference TRBV7-8 and TRBJ2-2, is GAGVSQSPRYKVAKRGQDVALRCDPISGHVSLFWYQQALGQGPEFLTYFQNEAQLDKSGLPSDRFFAERPEGSVSTLKIQRTQQEDSAVYLCASTRRAPTGELFFGEGSRLTVL.

This clonotype was seen ten or more times. The rearrangement links TRBV7-3 to TRBJ2-7; TRBD1 matches at 9 bases. CDR3 length: 15 residues. Per germline, CDR1 SGHTA and CDR2 FQGTGA. J gave up 3 bases and V 4 bases, and 7 bases lay outside the gene matches. The chain's CDR3 is CASSSGTGKDYEQYF. The DNA of the CDR3 is TGTGCCAGCAGCTCCGGGACAGGGAAAGACTACGAGCAGTACTTC.

There are many counts of this clonotype. This chain links TRBV9 with TRBJ2-7, with D possibly TRBD2 on 6 matching bases. Germline V CDR1 and CDR2: SGDLS, YYNGEE. V was clipped by 4 bases and J by 2 bases, with 16 bases between them. This CDR3 contains 15 residues. CDR3 nucleotide sequence: TGTGCCAGCAGCCCGTCTGGGGGAGGCCCCTACGAGCAGTACTTC. Translation: CASSPSGGGPYEQYF.

This clonotype was found many times. The rearrangement uses TRBV7-9 and TRBJ2-3; no definite D call. The CDR3 totals 16 residues. Germline V gene sequence: CDR1 SEHNR, CDR2 FQNEAQ (reference sequence). V lost 1 base and J lost 2, with 13 bases in between. In DNA, the CDR3 is TGTGCCAGCAGCTTAGGTGTGCGGTATACCACAGATACGCAGTATTTT. This codes for CASSLGVRYTTDTQYF.

The rearrangement links TRBV2 to TRBJ2-7; 10 bases agree with TRBD2. This CDR3 has 15 amino acids. Germline loops: CDR1 SNHLY, CDR2 FYNNEI. The V gene end was trimmed by 7 bases and the J gene end by 3 bases; junction bases not matched to a gene: 9. CDR3 protein: CASMLASGRFYEQYF. The CDR3 DNA is TGTGCCAGCATGCTCGCTAGCGGGAGATTCTACGAGCAGTACTTC.

The chain carries TRBV9 and TRBJ2-6; the D gene is possibly TRBD2 (6 bases). The CDR3 covers 17 residues. Trimming stripped 0 bases from V and 0 bases from J, with 10 bases between. Germline V gene sequence: CDR1 SGDLS, CDR2 YYNGEE. The CDR3: CASSVVGLTSGANVLTF. CDR3 nucleotides: TGTGCCAGCAGCGTAGTGGGACTTACCTCTGGGGCCAACGTCCTGACTTTC.

The sample holds a few counts of this clonotype. This rearrangement joins TRBV19 to TRBJ2-1, with 9 bases matching TRBD1. The V segment lost 4 bases and the J segment 8 bases; nucleotides outside the gene matches: 9. Germline values: CDR1 LNHDA, CDR2 SQIVND (reference sequence). The CDR3 length is 15 residues. CDR3 coding DNA: TGTGCCAGTAGTACCCTCAAAACAGGGGGCTATGAGCAGTTCTTC. It specifies CASSTLKTGGYEQFF.

The sample holds many counts of this clonotype. CDR3 amino acids: CASSHRPRTSQETQYF. In DNA, the CDR3 is TGCGCCAGCAGCCACAGACCAAGGACTAGCCAAGAGACCCAGTACTTC. V is TRBV5-1 and J is TRBJ2-5, with 7 nucleotides matching TRBD2. CDR1 and CDR2 (germline): SGHRS, YFSETQ. The CDR3 loop spans 16 amino acids. V shed 4 bases, J shed 1 base, and the junction held 10 bases outside the gene matches. Combining the CDR3 with reference TRBV5-1 and TRBJ2-5 gives the whole variable domain KAGVTQTPRYLIKTRGQQVTLSCSPISGHRSVSWYQQTPGQGLQFLFEYFSETQRNKGNFPGRFSGRQFSNSRSEMNVSTLELGDSALYLCASSHRPRTSQETQYFGPGTRLLVL.

This clonotype appeared many times. The J gene is TRBJ2-3, the V gene TRBV12-3 or TRBV12-4; 11 positions match TRBD2. The DNA end is more similar to TRBJ2-7, so the J call may be wrong. The CDR3 loop spans 17 amino acids. The CDR3 sequence: CASSLSRTSGLTYEQYF. CDR3 in DNA: TGTGCCAGCAGTTTATCCCGGACTAGCGGGCTTACCTACGAGCAGTACTTC.

This clonotype was detected ten times or more. The chain links TRBV24-1 to TRBJ2-3; D tentatively reads TRBD1 or TRBD2 (5 bases each). Germline values: CDR1 KGHDR, CDR2 SFDVKD. The length of the CDR3 is 16 residues. Trimming shortened V by 0 bases and J by 0 bases, and 9 bases separated the two germline ends. The CDR3 here is CATSDLGGESTDTQYF. In DNA form, the CDR3 reads TGTGCCACCAGTGATTTGGGGGGAGAAAGCACAGATACGCAGTATTTT.

This clonotype was counted ten times or more. The chain recombines TRBV18 with TRBJ2-4; D is undetermined. The CDR3 extends over 13 amino acids. Trimming took 3 bases from V and 4 from J, leaving 7 bases between them. The V gene's germline CDR1 is KGHSH and CDR2 LQKENI. In DNA, the CDR3 is TGTGCCAGCTCACCCGCCGAGAAAAACATTCAGTACTTC. Translating gives CASSPAEKNIQYF. Full variable domain (missing parts from reference TRBV18 and TRBJ2-4): NAGVMQNPRHLVRRRGQEARLRCSPMKGHSHVYWYRQLPEEGLKFMVYLQKENIIDESGMPKERFSAEFPKEGPSILRIQQVVRGDSAAYFCASSPAEKNIQYFGAGTRLSVL.

The chain combines TRBV13 with TRBJ1-2; D remains unclear. CDR3 length equals 16 residues. V dropped 6 bases and J dropped 0 bases, with 17 bases sitting between them. Germline V gene sequence: CDR1 PRHDT, CDR2 FYEKMQ (reference sequence). DNA for the CDR3: TGTGCCAGCAGTTTGGCAGCCCAAGCTCCTAACTATGGCTACACCTTC. Translating it yields CASSLAAQAPNYGYTF.

The V call is TRBV29-1, the J call TRBJ2-7; no definite D call. The ends were cut back, 4 bases at V and 7 bases at J, with 11 bases in the middle. Per germline, CDR1 SQVTM and CDR2 ANQGSEA. CDR3 length: 11 amino acids. The CDR3 reads CSVAQINEQYF. CDR3 bases: TGCAGCGTTGCTCAAATCAATGAGCAGTACTTC.

This clonotype was detected ten times or more. The chain joins TRBV15 to TRBJ2-3; D is unclear. The CDR3 sequence is 13 residues long. The V gene's germline CDR1 is LNHNV and CDR2 YYDKDF (reference sequence). Trimming shortened V by 3 bases and J by 5 bases, and 9 bases separated the two germline ends. CDR3: CATSRASGDTQYF. The CDR3 DNA is TGTGCCACCAGCAGGGCCTCGGGAGATACGCAGTATTTT.

This clonotype was seen only a few times. The V gene is TRBV7-2, the J gene TRBJ2-4; maybe TRBD2 (6 bases). Trimming took off 2 bases at V and 7 bases at J, with 18 bases between the two ends. From germline, CDR1 is SGHTA and CDR2 FQGNSA. This CDR3 has 16 amino acids. The CDR3 here is CASSLRVVAGGNIQYF. In DNA form, the CDR3 reads TGTGCCAGCAGCTTAAGGGTAGTAGCCGGAGGGAACATTCAGTACTTC.

This clonotype has a handful of counts. A much larger clone lies one base from this, so it may be a read error. V and J are TRBV11-2 and TRBJ1-2, with 11 bases matching TRBD1. This CDR3 spans 14 amino acids. After removal of 2 bases from V and 10 bases from J, the junction contained 6 bases not matched to a gene. Looked up from germline, CDR1 is SGHAT and CDR2 is FQNNGV. The CDR3 loop reads CASSLRDRGYDYTF. Here the CDR3 DNA reads TGTGCCAGCAGCTTAAGGGACAGGGGGTACGACTACACCTTC.

In this sample, this clonotype turned up a few times. The chain uses TRBV20-1 and TRBJ2-5; tentatively, D is TRBD1 (6 bases). The CDR3 runs 16 residues. V was trimmed by 1 base and J by 5 bases, leaving 20 bases between them. The germline V gene has CDR1 DFQATT and CDR2 SNEGSKA (reference sequence). CDR3 sequence (DNA): TGCAGTGCTAGAGTCTCGTACCTTTCAGGGGCGGAGACCCAGTACTTC. It codes for CSARVSYLSGAETQYF.

This clonotype showed up many times. The CDR3 region is CASSLSPTIDEQFF. The CDR3 DNA is TGTGCCAGCAGTTTATCCCCGACAATCGATGAGCAGTTCTTC. The chain has TRBV28 and TRBJ2-1; D not resolved. There are 14 residues in the CDR3. CDR1 and CDR2 from the germline V gene are MDHEN and SYDVKM. Trimming took 1 base from V and 8 from J, leaving 12 bases between them.

Many counts were recorded for this clonotype. This rearrangement joins TRBV11-2 to TRBJ2-5; 7 bases line up with TRBD2. There are 15 residues in the CDR3. Trimming took 4 bases from V and 1 from J; bases not matched to a gene: 6. The germline V gene has CDR1 SGHAT and CDR2 FQNNGV. The CDR3 loop is CASSSTGGSQETQYF. CDR3 DNA: TGTGCCAGCAGCTCAACGGGGGGTAGCCAAGAGACCCAGTACTTC.